This T cell receptor (beta chain) comes out of a study of blood T cell repertoires in COVID-19. Study information: Samples came from the United States, Italy and Spain, spanning acute and convalescent COVID-19. Nucleic acid was either cDNA or gDNA, and it came from T cells, B-cell-depleted T cells, or PBMCs.

Seattle's cohort entered during active infection and was followed longitudinally. Data came from immunoSEQ multiplex PCR; TCRdb stores just in-frame clones and leaves some out. The repertoire holds 350,000 to 500,000 clones, with 85% to 90% as singletons. With 2 bases clipped from V and 1 base from J, the junction kept 4 bases outside the gene matches. This CDR3 region has 16 residues. The germline V gene encodes CDR1 KGHSH and CDR2 LQKENI. The V gene is TRBV18, the J gene TRBJ1-3; TRBD1 aligns across 8 bases. The clonotype was recovered from a young man with COVID-19, enrolled during active disease. The material sequenced was peripheral blood. CDR3 DNA: TGTGCCAGCTCACCATCAGGGGGCCAATCTGGAAACACCATATATTTT. Translated, it gives CASSPSGGQSGNTIYF.